This TCR beta chain derives from a study of T-cell memory formation after mild COVID-19. Whole-study context: Clustering of TCRs was largely donor specific.

TCRdb reprocessed the 5' RACE reads with MiXCR, giving one entry per CDR3 protein. The repertoire holds around 420,000 distinct CDR3 sequences, with less than 25% as singletons. Sequencing used PBMCs or a T cell subset sorted from them (not recorded which). The receptor comes from an adult woman who had mild COVID-19 (a few samples of this study predate the infection). Cell type and time point are not known.

The CDR3, as DNA: TGTGCCAGCAGTTTAGGGGGGACAGGGCTCCCCTCTACCTTC. This gives the protein CASSLGGTGLPSTF. The J gene is TRBJ1-2, the V gene TRBV12-3 or TRBV12-4; 9 bases map to TRBD1. The CDR3 is 14 residues long. The junction had 11 bases not matched to a gene; V was cut back by 1 base and J by 14 bases.